This T cell receptor (beta chain) was identified during a study of T cell responses to AZD1222 COVID-19 vaccine. CDR1 is GTSNPN and CDR2 is SVGIG in the germline V gene (reference sequence). The CDR3 has 12 amino acids. Between the trimmed V and J ends, which lost 1 base and 2 bases, there was a span of 3 bases. Of note for this clone: The antigen is undetermined.

Regarding the study as a whole: Seropositive status at baseline applied to only six AZD1222 recipients. Recipients of two AZD1222 doses showed rising Spike-specific TCR breadth and depth. Spike as a whole was targeted by vaccine-associated CD4 TCRs, dominant at 160-218 and 743-854. Clonal diversity was possibly underestimated, and the donors were mostly white British, with more females.

Clones were sequenced by immunoSEQ multiplex PCR, and TCRdb holds only the in-frame ones, with some missing. The sample lists about 130,000 clones; roughly 89% were seen once. The sequencing here drew on peripheral blood, taken on day 0 of AZD1222 vaccination. This clonotype originated in an adult in good health. This chain uses TRBV30 with TRBJ1-3, with no clear D. The CDR3 reads CAWSAAGNTIYF. The CDR3, as DNA: TGTGCCTGGAGTGCAGCTGGAAACACCATATATTTT. The variable domain in full, with the rest retrieved from reference TRBV30 and TRBJ1-3, is SQTIHQWPATLVQPVGSPLSLECTVEGTSNPNLYWYRQAAGRGLQLLFYSVGIGQISSEVPQNLSASRPQDRQFILSSKKLLLSDSGFYLCAWSAAGNTIYFGEGSWLTVV.